This T cell receptor beta chain originates from a study of shared clonotypes between healthy human individuals. Clones were sequenced by immunoSEQ multiplex PCR, and TCRdb holds only the in-frame ones, with some missing. The data show 550,000 to 650,000 clones, approximately 96% seen once. Per germline, CDR1 MNHEY and CDR2 SMNVEV (reference sequence). Losses at the gene ends were 4 bases for V and 6 bases for J; bases not matched to a gene: 8. The CDR3 runs 15 residues. Terminally differentiated effector memory CD45RA+ cells were excluded by CCR7 positive selection of CD45RO-negative cells. Sequencing was done on a sample of naive CD8+ T cells sorted from blood. The TCR sequence derives from a woman aged 25 to 39 in good health. The chain combines TRBV27 with TRBJ2-7; 11 bases align to TRBD2. This CDR3 reads CASSYASGRFGEQYF. CDR3 sequence (DNA): TGTGCCAGCAGTTACGCTAGCGGGAGGTTTGGCGAGCAGTACTTC.